A single sample is the source of the 24 T cell receptor beta chains below, sequenced in a study of CD8 T cells in Susac syndrome. About 0.5 to 1 ug RNA was reverse transcribed with random hexamers. In TCRdb, the immunoSEQ multiplex PCR reads were re-called with MiXCR into one record per CDR3 protein. The table lists 75,000 to 100,000 distinct CDR3 sequences, 94% of them singletons. The sample consisted of CD8+ T cells from PBMCs. These receptors all come from a human donor with Susac syndrome.

J is TRBJ2-5 and V is TRBV6-5; D not certain. The CDR3 contains 14 residues. CDR1 and CDR2 (germline): MNHEY, SVGAGI. With 0 bases removed from V and 4 bases from J, the gap between germline ends came to 9 bases. In nucleotides, the CDR3 is TGTGCCAGCAGTTACTCGATTGGGCTAGAGACCCAGTACTTC. Its protein is CASSYSIGLETQYF.

The chain is built from TRBV7-8 and TRBJ2-2; 8 bases match TRBD1. Germline CDR1 is SGHVS and CDR2 is FQNEAQ. With 8 bases clipped from V and 2 bases from J, the junction kept 13 bases outside the gene matches. The CDR3 runs 17 residues. The CDR3 is CASSFYGTGKNTGELFF. For the CDR3, the DNA is TGTGCCAGCTCCTTCTACGGGACAGGCAAAAACACCGGGGAGCTGTTTTTT.

V gene TRBV3-1 combines with J gene TRBJ1-2; tentatively, D is TRBD1 (5 bases). The CDR3 totals 15 residues. Germline CDR1 LGHDT, CDR2 YNNKEL (reference sequence). The V end lost 4 bases, the J end lost 2 bases, and 14 bases lay between the germline ends. The CDR3 region has the DNA TGTGCCAGCAGCCCACAGACCGGACACAACTATGGCTACACCTTC. Amino acid sequence: CASSPQTGHNYGYTF.

V and J are TRBV7-9 and TRBJ2-5; D perhaps matches TRBD2 (5 bases). This CDR3 region has 14 residues. V was shortened by 1 base and J by 5 bases, with 11 bases between the two germline ends. Looked up from germline, CDR1 is SEHNR and CDR2 is FQNEAQ (reference sequence). The CDR3: CASSLDFGEETQYF. CDR3 nucleotides: TGTGCCAGCAGCTTAGACTTTGGGGAGGAGACCCAGTACTTC. Together with reference TRBV7-9 and TRBJ2-5, the CDR3 gives the full variable domain: DTGVSQNPRHKITKRGQNVTFRCDPISEHNRLYWYRQTLGQGPEFLTYFQNEAQLEKSRLLSDRFSAERPKGSFSTLEIQRTEQGDSAMYLCASSLDFGEETQYFGPGTRLLVL.

The chain joins TRBV21-1 to TRBJ2-2; TRBD1, the table's D call, lacks a check against the DNA. TRBV21-1 is a documented pseudogene. This CDR3 contains 18 residues. CDR3 coding DNA: TGTGCCAGCAGCAAAGGGGACAGGGCGACTATTAACACCGGGGAGCTGTTTTTT. Encoded protein: CASSKGDRATINTGELFF.

The count of this clonotype is one. This chain joins TRBV7-2 and TRBJ2-5; 7 bases are shared with TRBD1. Germline V gene data show CDR1 as SGHTA and CDR2 as FQGNSA. J lost 5 bases, V lost 6 bases, and 6 bases had no gene match. The CDR3 length is 13 residues. The CDR3 loop is CASRTGVGETQYF. CDR3 bases: TGTGCCAGCAGAACAGGGGTTGGGGAGACCCAGTACTTC.

The V and J genes are TRBV5-1 and TRBJ2-5, with TRBD2 matching 7 bases. This CDR3 has 13 amino acids. Trimming at V came to 2 bases and at J to 5 bases, leaving 3 bases not matched to a gene. The V gene's germline CDR1 is SGHRS and CDR2 YFSETQ. The CDR3 DNA is TGCGCCAGCAGCTTCCTAGCGGAGGAGACCCAGTACTTC. Amino acid sequence: CASSFLAEETQYF.

V and J are TRBV6-5 and TRBJ1-2; D possibly corresponds to TRBD1 (6 bases). The CDR3 sequence is 16 residues long. Per the germline V gene, CDR1 is MNHEY and CDR2 is SVGAGI. With 0 bases removed from V and 2 bases from J, the gap between germline ends came to 13 bases. In DNA form, the CDR3 reads TGTGCCAGCAGTTACTCGGCCAGAGGGGGGAACTATGGCTACACCTTC. It encodes CASSYSARGGNYGYTF.

This clonotype was seen once. The gene calls are TRBV4-3 and TRBJ2-1; D is uncertain. The CDR3 runs 16 residues. Germline loops: CDR1 LGHNA, CDR2 YSLEER. V dropped 0 bases and J dropped 4 bases, with 13 bases sitting between them. The CDR3 loop reads CASSQDRQEPYNEQFF. CDR3 in DNA: TGCGCCAGCAGCCAAGATCGCCAGGAACCTTACAATGAGCAGTTCTTC.

This sequence joins TRBV12-3 or TRBV12-4 and TRBJ1-1; no clear D. V was clipped by 4 bases and J by 3 bases, with 3 bases between them. There are 11 residues in the CDR3. The CDR3 loop reads CASSSDTEAFF. The CDR3 DNA follows: TGTGCCAGCAGTTCGGACACTGAAGCTTTCTTT.

The count of this clonotype is one. V gene TRBV27 combines with J gene TRBJ1-5, with 7 bases matching TRBD1. This CDR3 contains 15 residues. Trimming took 6 bases from V and 0 from J; bases not matched to a gene: 5. Germline V gives CDR1 MNHEY, CDR2 SMNVEV (reference sequence). This chain's CDR3 is CASSRQGDSNQPQHF. DNA of the CDR3: TGTGCCAGCAGCCGACAGGGCGATAGCAATCAGCCCCAGCATTTT.

The chain combines TRBV18 with TRBJ2-5; 8 bases match TRBD1. The CDR3 spans 15 residues. Germline CDR1 KGHSH, CDR2 LQKENI. Trimming cost V 3 bases and J 5 bases; bases outside gene matches: 8. The CDR3 nucleotides are TGTGCCAGCTCACCGGGACAGGATAAGCTGGAGACCCAGTACTTC. The encoded protein is CASSPGQDKLETQYF.

The chain is built from TRBV29-1 and TRBJ2-5; 10 bases are a match to TRBD2. The CDR3 has 17 amino acids. The trim removed 0 bases at V and 3 bases at J, leaving 10 bases unmatched. Germline V gene lookup returns CDR1 SQVTM and CDR2 ANQGSEA. In DNA, the CDR3 is TGCAGCGTTGAAGACCTCAAACTGCTAGCGGGAGAAGAGACCCAGTACTTC. Translated, it gives CSVEDLKLLAGEETQYF.

The genes are TRBV15 and TRBJ2-5; D is uncertain. The CDR3 runs 13 residues. Trimming pared 5 bases from V and 0 bases from J, leaving 7 bases between. CDR1 LNHNV and CDR2 YYDKDF come from the germline V gene (reference sequence). CDR3 residues: CATSFQYQETQYF. The CDR3 coding sequence is TGTGCCACCAGCTTCCAGTACCAAGAGACCCAGTACTTC.

In nucleotides, the CDR3 is TGTGCCAGCAGCCCTCTCGATGGGAATTCACCCCTCCACTTT. Protein sequence: CASSPLDGNSPLHF. J is TRBJ1-6 and V is TRBV7-2; D ambiguous. Trimming shortened V by 5 bases and J by 7 bases, and 12 bases separated the two germline ends. The CDR3 is made up of 14 amino acids. Germline V gene data show CDR1 as SGHTA and CDR2 as FQGNSA. Full variable domain (outside the CDR3, taken from reference TRBV7-2 and TRBJ1-6): GAGVSQSPSNKVTEKGKDVELRCDPISGHTALYWYRQSLGQGLEFLIYFQGNSAPDKSGLPSDRFSAERTGGSVSTLTIQRTQQEDSAVYLCASSPLDGNSPLHFGNGTRLTVT.

The chain uses TRBV7-9 and TRBJ2-1; 7 bases line up with TRBD2. V lost 7 bases to trimming and J lost 10 bases; unmatched junction nucleotides: 16. This CDR3 is built from 15 residues. Germline V gene data show CDR1 as SEHNR and CDR2 as FQNEAQ (reference sequence). The CDR3 reads CASKPGEVAGSEQFF. The CDR3 nucleotides read TGTGCCAGCAAACCTGGGGAGGTAGCGGGCTCAGAGCAGTTCTTC.

The genes are TRBV12-3 or TRBV12-4 and TRBJ2-1, with D possibly TRBD1 on 6 matching bases. The length of the CDR3 is 14 residues. V was shortened by 2 bases and J by 6 bases, with 11 bases between the two germline ends. The CDR3 loop reads CASSLKLQGNEQFF. CDR3 nucleotides: TGTGCCAGCAGTTTAAAACTACAGGGCAATGAGCAGTTCTTC.

This clonotype was observed a few times. The CDR3 spells CASSILSAPYNEQFF. The CDR3 region has the DNA TGTGCCAGTAGTATACTGTCGGCACCCTACAATGAGCAGTTCTTC. The V gene is TRBV19, the J gene TRBJ2-1, with D uncertain. V was shortened by 2 bases and J by 2 bases, with 10 bases between the two germline ends. There are 15 residues in the CDR3. Germline loops: CDR1 LNHDA, CDR2 SQIVND (reference sequence).

This rearrangement joins TRBV20-1 to TRBJ2-7; possible D gene TRBD2, 6 bases. The CDR3 has 13 residues. CDR1 and CDR2 (germline): DFQATT, SNEGSKA (reference sequence). Between the trimmed V and J ends, which lost 1 base and 1 base, there was a span of 8 bases. CDR3 DNA: TGCAGTGCTAGAGGGGAGGTGTCCTACGAGCAGTACTTC. It specifies CSARGEVSYEQYF.

The chain joins TRBV7-9 to TRBJ2-5, with 10 bases lining up with TRBD2. The J segment lost 5 bases and the V segment lost 3 bases, leaving 9 bases of the junction unmatched. Germline loops: CDR1 SEHNR, CDR2 FQNEAQ (reference sequence). The CDR3 length is 16 residues. CDR3 nucleotide sequence: TGTGCCAGCAGCTTTGCTAGCGGGGGAGCCCGGGAGACCCAGTACTTC. Its translation is CASSFASGGARETQYF.

This chain links TRBV7-9 with TRBJ2-1; 8 positions match TRBD2. This CDR3 contains 16 residues. Looked up from germline, CDR1 is SEHNR and CDR2 is FQNEAQ (reference sequence). V was pared by 4 bases and J by 2 bases, with 7 bases of the junction left unmatched. The CDR3, as DNA: TGTGCCAGCAGCTCCTCTAGCGGGCCCCCCTACAATGAGCAGTTCTTC. This sequence encodes CASSSSSGPPYNEQFF.

This sequence joins TRBV4-3 and TRBJ2-7, with D possibly being TRBD2 (6 bases). Germline CDR1 and CDR2: LGHNA and YSLEER. The ends were cut back, 0 bases at V and 4 bases at J, with 13 bases in the middle. The CDR3 sequence is 15 residues long. DNA for the CDR3: TGCGCCAGCAGCCAAGATTCGGGAGTCAGTTACGAGCAGTACTTC. Translation gives CASSQDSGVSYEQYF.

This chain joins TRBV27 and TRBJ1-1, with a tentative D call TRBD1 (5 bases). The CDR3 sequence is 13 residues long. Looked up from germline, CDR1 is MNHEY and CDR2 is SMNVEV (reference sequence). Between the trimmed V and J ends, which lost 7 bases and 11 bases, there was a span of 20 bases. The CDR3 loop is CASTPPGQEWAFF. CDR3 sequence (DNA): TGTGCCAGCACCCCACCGGGGCAGGAATGGGCTTTCTTT.

The chain combines TRBV10-3 with TRBJ2-7, with 10 bases matching TRBD1. The V gene end was trimmed by 6 bases and the J gene end by 3 bases; junction bases not matched to a gene: 5. This CDR3 spans 14 amino acids. Germline V gives CDR1 ENHRY, CDR2 SYGVKD. CDR3 region: CAISGRTGGYEQYF. The DNA of the CDR3 is TGTGCCATCAGCGGCAGGACAGGGGGCTACGAGCAGTACTTC.